One sample yielded the 10 T cell receptor beta chains listed below, sequenced in a study of control samples from healthy donors and cancer patients. Profiling relied on immunoSEQ multiplex PCR, and the TCRdb table lists in-frame clones only, not all of them. In the table there are fewer than 100,000 clones, 82% of which are singletons. The sample comprised blood. The receptors derive from a woman aged 55-75 years in good health.

The chain couples TRBV7-9 to TRBJ2-2; D not resolved. The CDR3 is 12 residues long. Trimming removed 1 base at V and 5 bases at J, with 2 bases between. CDR1 and CDR2 from the germline V gene are SEHNR and FQNEAQ (reference sequence). For the CDR3, the DNA is TGTGCCAGCAGCTTAGATACCGGGGAGCTGTTTTTT. Translated: CASSLDTGELFF.

The chain recombines TRBV6-5 with TRBJ2-3; 10 bases agree with TRBD2. This CDR3 has 15 amino acids. Germline V gene lookup returns CDR1 MNHEY and CDR2 SVGAGI. J gave up 4 bases and V 6 bases, and 7 bases lay outside the gene matches. CDR3 nucleotide sequence: TGTGCCAGCAGGGGCGGAGCGGGGGGGGCAGATACGCAGTATTTT. This sequence encodes CASRGGAGGADTQYF.

The chain links TRBV5-4 to TRBJ2-7; TRBD2 might be the D (6 bases). In germline, CDR1 is SGHNT, CDR2 YYREEE (reference sequence). The V and J ends lost 3 bases and 3 bases respectively, with 10 bases between them. This CDR3 region has 13 residues. The CDR3 loop reads CASSSRDFYEQYF. CDR3 DNA sequence: TGTGCCAGCAGCTCCCGGGACTTCTACGAGCAGTACTTC.

This clone was recorded once. The chain links TRBV28 to TRBJ1-1, with D unclear. Germline V gene data show CDR1 as MDHEN and CDR2 as SYDVKM. Trimming stripped 6 bases from V and 5 bases from J, with 13 bases between. There are 13 residues in the CDR3. CDR3 in DNA: TGTGCCAGCAGGGCCGCGACGTTTACTGAAGCTTTCTTT. Its protein is CASRAATFTEAFF.

The gene calls are TRBV28 and TRBJ2-3; 8 nucleotides line up with TRBD1. Germline V gives CDR1 MDHEN, CDR2 SYDVKM. There are 15 residues in the CDR3. V shed 6 bases and J 2 bases; nucleotides not matched to a gene: 7. CDR3 loop: CASRPQGANTDTQYF. The DNA for the CDR3 is TGTGCCAGCAGACCCCAGGGGGCCAACACAGATACGCAGTATTTT.

This sequence joins TRBV6-2 or TRBV6-3 and TRBJ2-5; 7 positions match TRBD2. Losses at the gene ends were 3 bases for V and 4 bases for J; bases not matched to a gene: 14. The CDR3 is 17 residues long. Looked up from germline, CDR1 is MNHEY and CDR2 is SVGEGT. As DNA, the CDR3 is TGTGCCAGCAGTTATGGGGACTACTTAGGACGAGGAGAGACCCAGTACTTC. As protein: CASSYGDYLGRGETQYF.

The J gene is TRBJ2-1, the V gene TRBV11-2, with D perhaps matching TRBD2 (5 bases). The CDR3 extends over 15 amino acids. Germline V gene sequence: CDR1 SGHAT, CDR2 FQNNGV. The germline V and J ends were trimmed by 3 bases and 6 bases, with 15 bases remaining between them. CDR3 sequence (DNA): TGTGCCAGCAGCTTGTCGGGCGGGTTGGTCAATGAGCAGTTCTTC. It translates to CASSLSGGLVNEQFF. The variable domain in full, with the rest retrieved from reference TRBV11-2 and TRBJ2-1, is EAGVAQSPRYKIIEKRQSVAFWCNPISGHATLYWYQQILGQGPKLLIQFQNNGVVDDSQLPKDRFSAERLKGVDSTLKIQPAKLEDSAVYLCASSLSGGLVNEQFFGPGTRLTVL.

This clone showed up just once. The genes are TRBV6-5 and TRBJ1-1, with 7 bases identical to TRBD1. Germline V gene lookup returns CDR1 MNHEY and CDR2 SVGAGI. CDR3 length equals 14 residues. The J segment lost 1 base and the V segment lost 6 bases, leaving 5 bases of the junction unmatched. The CDR3 spells CASRGTVGNTEAFF. The DNA for the CDR3 is TGTGCCAGCAGGGGGACAGTAGGGAACACTGAAGCTTTCTTT.

The rearrangement joins TRBV5-1 to TRBJ2-7, with D perhaps assigned TRBD1 or TRBD2 (6 bases each). The CDR3 totals 14 residues. Deletions cut 0 bases from V and 6 bases from J, with 13 bases between. Germline CDR1 SGHRS, CDR2 YFSETQ. CDR3 DNA sequence: TGCGCCAGCAGCTTGGCCATAGGGGGGTCCGAGCAGTACTTC. It codes for CASSLAIGGSEQYF.

V is TRBV12-3 or TRBV12-4 and J is TRBJ1-2, with D possibly TRBD1 on 6 matching bases. V gave up 5 bases and J gave up 8 bases, with 15 bases separating them. The CDR3 sequence is 13 residues long. The CDR3 region is CASSVTGLDGYTF. CDR3 bases: TGTGCCAGCAGTGTCACAGGGTTGGACGGCTACACCTTC.